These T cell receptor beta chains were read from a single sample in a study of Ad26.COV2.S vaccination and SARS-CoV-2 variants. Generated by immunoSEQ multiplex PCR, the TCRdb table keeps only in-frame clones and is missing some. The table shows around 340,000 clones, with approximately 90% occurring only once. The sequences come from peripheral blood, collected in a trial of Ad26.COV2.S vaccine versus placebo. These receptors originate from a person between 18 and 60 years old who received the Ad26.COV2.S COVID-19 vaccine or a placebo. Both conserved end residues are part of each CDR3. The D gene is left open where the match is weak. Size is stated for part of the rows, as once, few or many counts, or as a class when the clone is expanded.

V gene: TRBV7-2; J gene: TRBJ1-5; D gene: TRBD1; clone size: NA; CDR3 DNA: TGTGCCAGCAGCTTAGGGACAGGGTCCTTGGGGGAACCCCAGCATTTT; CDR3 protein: CASSLGTGSLGEPQHF
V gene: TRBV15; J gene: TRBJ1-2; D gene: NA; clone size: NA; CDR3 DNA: TGTGCCACCAGCAGTAGCCCCGACTATGGCTACACCTTC; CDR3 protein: CATSSSPDYGYTF
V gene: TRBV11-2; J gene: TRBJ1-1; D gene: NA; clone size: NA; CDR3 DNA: TGTGCCAGCAGCTTTGGTAGGAGAGGCACTGAAGCTTTCTTT; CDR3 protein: CASSFGRRGTEAFF
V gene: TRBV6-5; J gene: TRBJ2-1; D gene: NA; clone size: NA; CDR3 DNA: TGTGCCAGCAGTTTTAGATGGGGTGTCAATGAGCAGTTCTTC; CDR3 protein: CASSFRWGVNEQFF
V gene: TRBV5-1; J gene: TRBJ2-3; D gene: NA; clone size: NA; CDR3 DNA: TGCGCCAGCAGCTTGGGAGGTTGGGGAACTCCAAACACAGATACGCAGTATTTT; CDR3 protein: CASSLGGWGTPNTDTQYF
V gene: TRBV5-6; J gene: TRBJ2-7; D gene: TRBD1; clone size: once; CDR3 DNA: TGTGCCAGCAGCTCACCGACTTCCGGGACAGGGCACTACGAGCAGTACTTC; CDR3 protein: CASSSPTSGTGHYEQYF
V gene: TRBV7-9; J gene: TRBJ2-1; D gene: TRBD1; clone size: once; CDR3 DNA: TGTGCCAGCAGCTTAGCCCAGGGGGCGCGGAATGAGCAGTTCTTC; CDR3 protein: CASSLAQGARNEQFF
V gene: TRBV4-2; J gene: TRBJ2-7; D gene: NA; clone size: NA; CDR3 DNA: TGTGCCAGCAGCCAAGAATTAGCCCGCTACGAGCAGTACTTC; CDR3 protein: CASSQELARYEQYF
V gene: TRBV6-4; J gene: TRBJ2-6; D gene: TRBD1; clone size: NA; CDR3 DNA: TGTGCCAGCAGTGGACAGGGGGAAGGTGGGGCCAACGTCCTGACTTTC; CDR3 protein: CASSGQGEGGANVLTF
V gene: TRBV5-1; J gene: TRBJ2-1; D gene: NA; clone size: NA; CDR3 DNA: TGCGCCAGCACCGAGGACAGGCTAGCGGATGAGCAGTTCTTC; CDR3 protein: CASTEDRLADEQFF
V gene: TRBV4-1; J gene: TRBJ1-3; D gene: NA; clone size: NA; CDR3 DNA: TGCGCCAGCAGCCAAGAGGGGACCCTGGGAAACACCATATATTTT; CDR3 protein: CASSQEGTLGNTIYF
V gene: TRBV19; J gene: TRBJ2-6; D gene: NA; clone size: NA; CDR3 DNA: TGTGCCAGTAGTAAAGAGGGGACATCTTCTGGCGTTCGCTCTGGGGCCAACGTCCTGACTTTC; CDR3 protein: CASSKEGTSSGVRSGANVLTF
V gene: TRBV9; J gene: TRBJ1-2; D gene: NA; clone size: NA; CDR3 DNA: TGTGCCAGCAGCCCCCGCAGTAGTAGGACTAACTATGGCTACACCTTC; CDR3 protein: CASSPRSSRTNYGYTF
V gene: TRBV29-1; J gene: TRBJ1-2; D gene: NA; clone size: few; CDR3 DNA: TGCAGCGTCCCCTCGGCAGGGACCTCATATGGCTACACCTTC; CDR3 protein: CSVPSAGTSYGYTF
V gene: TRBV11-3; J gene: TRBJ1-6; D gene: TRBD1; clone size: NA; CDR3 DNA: TGTGCCAGCAGCTTTTCCCCACCGAGACAGGGCTGGGGGGCACCCCTCCACTTT; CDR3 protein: CASSFSPPRQGWGAPLHF
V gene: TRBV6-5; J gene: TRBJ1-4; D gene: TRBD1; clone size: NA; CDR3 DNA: TGTGCCAGCAGTTACTCCCCGGGACAGGGAGAAAAACTGTTTTTT; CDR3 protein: CASSYSPGQGEKLFF
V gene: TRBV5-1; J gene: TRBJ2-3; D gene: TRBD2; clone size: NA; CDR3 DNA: TGCGCCAGCAGCCGGACTAGCGGGAGGGCAGATACGCAGTATTTT; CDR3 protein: CASSRTSGRADTQYF
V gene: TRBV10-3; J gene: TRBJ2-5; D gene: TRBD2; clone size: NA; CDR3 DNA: TGTGCCATCAGTGAGTCGACTAGCGGGAGAGTTGTGACCCAGTACTTC; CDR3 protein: CAISESTSGRVVTQYF
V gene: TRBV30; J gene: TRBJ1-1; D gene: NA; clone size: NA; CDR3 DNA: TGTGCCTGGAGTGTGCTCACCGGGACTGAAGCTTTCTTT; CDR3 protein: CAWSVLTGTEAFF
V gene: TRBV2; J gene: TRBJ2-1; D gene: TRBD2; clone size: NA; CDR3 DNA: TGTGCCAGCAGTGAAGGATCGGGAGGGCCGGGTGAGCAGTTCTTC; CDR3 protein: CASSEGSGGPGEQFF
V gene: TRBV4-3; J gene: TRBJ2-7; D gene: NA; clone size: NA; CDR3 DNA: TGCGCCAGCAGCCAAAAACGGGAGGACAGGGTCTCCGAGCAGTACTTC; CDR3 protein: CASSQKREDRVSEQYF
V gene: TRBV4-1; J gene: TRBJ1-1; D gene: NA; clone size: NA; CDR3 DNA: TGCGCCAGCAGCCCGTTGACCGGTGGAAACACTGAAGCTTTCTTT; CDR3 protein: CASSPLTGGNTEAFF
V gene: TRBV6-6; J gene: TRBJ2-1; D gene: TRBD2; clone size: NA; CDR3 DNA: TGTGCCAGCCAGTCGACCGGGACTAGCGGTGACAATGAGCAGTTCTTC; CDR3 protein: CASQSTGTSGDNEQFF
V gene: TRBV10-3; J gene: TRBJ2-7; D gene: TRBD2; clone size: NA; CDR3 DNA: TGTGCCATCAGTGTGGGACTAGCAGAGTATTACGAGCAGTACTTC; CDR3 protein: CAISVGLAEYYEQYF
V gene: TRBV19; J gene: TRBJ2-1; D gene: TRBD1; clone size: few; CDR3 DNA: TGTGCCAGTAGTAAGGGGGCTGAGCAGTTCTTC; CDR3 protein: CASSKGAEQFF
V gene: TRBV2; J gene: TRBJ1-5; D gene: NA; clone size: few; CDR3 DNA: TGTGCCAGCAGGAAGGGGCTGGGGGCCAATCAGCCCCAGCATTTT; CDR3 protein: CASRKGLGANQPQHF
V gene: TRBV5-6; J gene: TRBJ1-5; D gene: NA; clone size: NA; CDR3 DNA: TGTGCCAGCAGCTCGGGTTTTGGCGGTGGCAATCAGCCCCAGCATTTT; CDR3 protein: CASSSGFGGGNQPQHF
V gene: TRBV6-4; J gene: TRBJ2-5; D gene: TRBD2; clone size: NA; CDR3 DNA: TGTGCCAGCAGTGTTGAAGCGGGGGAACAAGAGACCCAGTACTTC; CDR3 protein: CASSVEAGEQETQYF
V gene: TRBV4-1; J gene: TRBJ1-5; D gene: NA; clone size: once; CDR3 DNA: TGCGCCAGCAGCCACCTTTCGCACCAAGGACCAAGGGGCAATCAGCCCCAGCATTTT; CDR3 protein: CASSHLSHQGPRGNQPQHF
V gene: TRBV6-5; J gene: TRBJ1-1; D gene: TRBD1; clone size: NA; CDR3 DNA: TGTGCCAGCAGGAGATGGACAGGTCGACTGTATGAAGCTTTCTTT; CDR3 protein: CASRRWTGRLYEAFF
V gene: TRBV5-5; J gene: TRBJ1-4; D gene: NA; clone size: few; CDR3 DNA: TGTGCCAGCAGCTTGGGATACGGCAGGGTCAATGAAAAACTGTTTTTT; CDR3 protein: CASSLGYGRVNEKLFF
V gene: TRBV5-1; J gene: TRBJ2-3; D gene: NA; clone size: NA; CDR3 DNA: TGCGCCAGCAGCTCCCAGGGGGGTGCAGATACGCAGTATTTT; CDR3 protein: CASSSQGGADTQYF
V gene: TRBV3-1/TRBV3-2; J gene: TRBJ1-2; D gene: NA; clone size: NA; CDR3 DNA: TGTGCCAGCAGCCCTTCGGACAGCGTTAATGGCTACACCTTC; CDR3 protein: CASSPSDSVNGYTF
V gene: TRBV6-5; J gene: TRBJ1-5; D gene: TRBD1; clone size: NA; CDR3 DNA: TGTGCCAGCAGGGATACAGGGGGTCAGCCCCAGCATTTT; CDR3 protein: CASRDTGGQPQHF
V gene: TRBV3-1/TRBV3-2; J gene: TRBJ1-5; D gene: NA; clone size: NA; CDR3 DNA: TGTGCCAGCAGCCAAGACCCGCCAGCTTTCAGGCAGCCCCAGCATTTT; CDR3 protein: CASSQDPPAFRQPQHF
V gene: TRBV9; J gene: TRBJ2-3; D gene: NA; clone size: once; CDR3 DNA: TGTGCCAGCAGCGTAGGTTCGGGGGATACGCAGTATTTT; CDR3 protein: CASSVGSGDTQYF
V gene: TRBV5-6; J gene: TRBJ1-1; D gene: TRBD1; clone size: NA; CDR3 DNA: TGTGCCAGCAGCCCGGACAGGGGTTTCTTTACTGAAGCTTTCTTT; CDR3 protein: CASSPDRGFFTEAFF
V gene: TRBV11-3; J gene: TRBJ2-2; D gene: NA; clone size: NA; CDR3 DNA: TGTGCCAGCAGCCTCCTAAACACCGGGGAGCTGTTTTTT; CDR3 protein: CASSLLNTGELFF
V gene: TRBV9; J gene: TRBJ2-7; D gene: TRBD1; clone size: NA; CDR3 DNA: TGTGCCAGCAGCGTAGGGGGGACAGGGGGCTACTACGAGCAGTACTTC; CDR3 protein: CASSVGGTGGYYEQYF
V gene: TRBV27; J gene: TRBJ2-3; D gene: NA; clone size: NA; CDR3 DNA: TGTGCCAGCAGCCACCGACCGGAAGATACGCAGTATTTT; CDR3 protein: CASSHRPEDTQYF
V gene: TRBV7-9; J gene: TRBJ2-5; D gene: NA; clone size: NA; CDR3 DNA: TGTGCCAGCAGCTTAGGATCGGGTTGGGAGACCCAGTACTTC; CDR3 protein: CASSLGSGWETQYF
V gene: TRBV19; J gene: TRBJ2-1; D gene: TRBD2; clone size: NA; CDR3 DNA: TGTGCCAGTAGTTCCAGCGGGGGGGCCCTAGACAATGAGCAGTTCTTC; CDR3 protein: CASSSSGGALDNEQFF
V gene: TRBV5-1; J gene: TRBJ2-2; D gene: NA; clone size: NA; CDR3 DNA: TGCGCCAGCAGCTCAGGAGGGGGGTACACCGGGGAGCTGTTTTTT; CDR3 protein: CASSSGGGYTGELFF
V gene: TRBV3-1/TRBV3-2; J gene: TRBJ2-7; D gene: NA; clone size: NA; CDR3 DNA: TGTGCCAGCAGCCAAGATCGAAGTACGGGAGACCCCCGGGAGCAGTACTTC; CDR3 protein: CASSQDRSTGDPREQYF
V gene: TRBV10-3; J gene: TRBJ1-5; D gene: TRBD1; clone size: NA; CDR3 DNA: TGTGCCATCGGACAGGAAATCAATCAGCCCCAGCATTTT; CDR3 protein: CAIGQEINQPQHF
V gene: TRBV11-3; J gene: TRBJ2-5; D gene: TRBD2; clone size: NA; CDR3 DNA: TGTGCCAGCAGCTTAGGACTAGCGGGAGAAGAGACCCAGTACTTC; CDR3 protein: CASSLGLAGEETQYF